The 14 T cell receptor beta chains below come from one sample, sequenced in a study of beta chain features in type 1 diabetes. TCRB transcripts that were expressed got sequenced, as all of the isolated RNA had been reverse transcribed. The repertoire was sequenced with immunoSEQ multiplex PCR; TCRdb's copy has only in-frame clones and lacks some. The repertoire consists of hundreds of thousands of clones, with 11% to 15% occurring once and the leading ten covering roughly 0.035%. The sequenced sample consisted of naive CD4+ T cells from blood. The receptor source for this set is a man aged 30 to 39 in good health.

A few counts support this clone. The V and J genes are TRBV7-8 and TRBJ2-7; D possibly corresponds to TRBD2 (6 bases). Trimming removed 5 bases from V and 2 bases from J, with 19 bases in between. The CDR3 is 16 residues long. Germline V gene lookup returns CDR1 SGHVS and CDR2 FQNEAQ. The CDR3 DNA reads TGTGCCAGCAGCCCCCGGACTACGCGGGTTGCCTACGAGCAGTACGTC. It codes for CASSPRTTRVAYEQYV.

A few counts support this clone. The chain links TRBV7-2 to TRBJ2-5; D remains unclear. Per the germline V gene, CDR1 is SGHTA and CDR2 is FQGNSA. V was shortened by 0 bases and J by 5 bases, with 10 bases between the two germline ends. The CDR3 is 14 residues long. For the CDR3, the DNA is TGTGCCAGCAGCTTAGCTGTTAGCCACGAGACCCAGTACTTC. Translating it yields CASSLAVSHETQYF.

This clone was recorded a few times. The CDR3: CASSTGAKNIQYF. CDR3 coding DNA: TGTGCCAGCAGTACCGGAGCCAAAAACATTCAGTACTTC. This sequence joins TRBV6-1 and TRBJ2-4, with D unclear. Germline-derived CDR1 and CDR2 are MNHNS and SASEGT. This CDR3 has 13 residues. Trimming pared 5 bases from V and 0 bases from J, leaving 5 bases between.

The CDR3 loop is CASRSQGANYNEQFF. Written as DNA, the CDR3 is TGTGCCAGCAGGTCCCAGGGGGCTAACTACAATGAGCAGTTCTTC. V is TRBV11-3 and J is TRBJ2-1; 8 bases agree with TRBD1. CDR3 length: 15 residues. Germline CDR1 and CDR2: SGHNT and YENEEA. V dropped 6 bases and J dropped 3; count of bases not matched to a gene: 7.

The chain is built from TRBV4-3 and TRBJ1-2; no definite D call. The V end was cut by 0 bases, the J end by 4 bases, with 9 bases between. The germline V gene has CDR1 LGHNA and CDR2 YSLEER. The CDR3 spans 14 residues. CDR3 loop: CASSQDLQIYGYTF. The CDR3 nucleotides are TGCGCCAGCAGCCAAGATCTCCAGATCTATGGCTACACCTTC.

In this sample, this clone turned up a few times. The V call is TRBV27, the J call TRBJ1-3, with 8 nucleotides matching TRBD1. CDR3 length: 15 residues. Germline loops: CDR1 MNHEY, CDR2 SMNVEV (reference sequence). V was clipped by 8 bases and J by 0 bases; unmatched bases: 6. CDR3 loop: CASRRQGNSGNTIYF. The CDR3 coding sequence is TGTGCCAGCCGCCGACAGGGGAACTCTGGAAACACCATATATTTT.

This clone was seen only a few times. This chain uses TRBV7-8 with TRBJ2-7; perhaps D is TRBD1 or TRBD2 (5 bases each). Germline loops: CDR1 SGHVS, CDR2 FQNEAQ. V lost 0 bases to trimming and J lost 1 base, with 7 bases between them. This CDR3 is built from 14 residues. The CDR3 here is CASSLAWGSYEQYF. The CDR3, as DNA: TGTGCCAGCAGCTTAGCGTGGGGGTCCTACGAGCAGTACTTC.

This clone was observed a few times. This chain uses TRBV7-2 with TRBJ1-2, with a tentative D call TRBD1 (6 bases). The germline V and J ends were trimmed by 1 base and 2 bases, with 8 bases remaining between them. Germline CDR1 SGHTA, CDR2 FQGNSA. CDR3 length: 14 amino acids. CDR3 loop: CASSLGQVNYGYTF. CDR3 DNA sequence: TGTGCCAGCAGCTTAGGACAGGTGAACTATGGCTACACCTTC.

This clone was picked up a small number of times. This chain connects TRBV5-1 to TRBJ2-3; no definite D call. From germline, CDR1 is SGHRS and CDR2 YFSETQ. V lost 0 bases to trimming and J lost 2 bases, with 7 bases between them. The CDR3 contains 14 residues. CDR3 protein: CASSLEPLTDTQYF. The CDR3 DNA follows: TGCGCCAGCAGCTTGGAACCGCTCACAGATACGCAGTATTTT. The whole variable domain, filled in from reference TRBV5-1 and TRBJ2-3, reads KAGVTQTPRYLIKTRGQQVTLSCSPISGHRSVSWYQQTPGQGLQFLFEYFSETQRNKGNFPGRFSGRQFSNSRSEMNVSTLELGDSALYLCASSLEPLTDTQYFGPGTRLTVL.

This clone was picked up a small number of times. V is TRBV5-1 and J is TRBJ2-3, with no clear D. Germline CDR1 reads SGHRS; CDR2 reads YFSETQ. The CDR3 spans 15 residues. Trimming pared 0 bases from V and 5 bases from J, leaving 13 bases between. The CDR3 coding sequence is TGCGCCAGCAGCTTGGTTTCGACAACGGGAGATACGCAGTATTTT. Translated: CASSLVSTTGDTQYF. Filled out from reference TRBV5-1 and TRBJ2-3, the complete variable domain reads KAGVTQTPRYLIKTRGQQVTLSCSPISGHRSVSWYQQTPGQGLQFLFEYFSETQRNKGNFPGRFSGRQFSNSRSEMNVSTLELGDSALYLCASSLVSTTGDTQYFGPGTRLTVL.

This chain joins TRBV4-1 and TRBJ2-3, with D perhaps TRBD2 (5 bases). V lost 1 base and J lost 3, with 11 bases in between. This CDR3 has 15 residues. The germline CDR1 and CDR2 sequences are MGHRA and YSYEKL. The CDR3 reads CASSQVLTGTDTQYF. The CDR3 DNA follows: TGCGCCAGCAGCCAAGTGTTGACGGGAACAGATACGCAGTATTTT.

A few counts support this clone. The chain is built from TRBV30 and TRBJ2-5; the D is unclear. Germline CDR1 GTSNPN, CDR2 SVGIG (reference sequence). The CDR3 is 13 amino acids. V was trimmed by 1 base and J by 1 base, leaving 7 bases between them. The CDR3 DNA follows: TGTGCCTGGAGTGGGGGATTCCAAGAGACCCAGTACTTC. It encodes CAWSGGFQETQYF.

The V and J genes are TRBV29-1 and TRBJ2-3; 7 bases agree with TRBD1. After removal of 6 bases from V and 0 bases from J, the junction contained 6 bases not matched to a gene. The CDR3 consists of 14 residues. Germline CDR1 SQVTM, CDR2 ANQGSEA. The CDR3 coding sequence is TGCAGCGTCGCCACAGGGGCTAGCACAGATACGCAGTATTTT. Protein product: CSVATGASTDTQYF.

V and J are TRBV19 and TRBJ2-6; TRBD1 agrees at 7 bases. This CDR3 has 16 amino acids. Germline V gene sequence: CDR1 LNHDA, CDR2 SQIVND (reference sequence). V shed 6 bases and J 2 bases; nucleotides not matched to a gene: 7. The CDR3 is CASSSTGSAGANVLTF. The CDR3 nucleotides are TGTGCCAGTAGCTCGACAGGGTCCGCTGGGGCCAACGTCCTGACTTTC. Filled out from reference TRBV19 and TRBJ2-6, the complete variable domain reads DGGITQSPKYLFRKEGQNVTLSCEQNLNHDAMYWYRQDPGQGLRLIYYSQIVNDFQKGDIAEGYSVSREKKESFPLTVTSAQKNPTAFYLCASSSTGSAGANVLTFGAGSRLTVL.